The text below deals with one T cell receptor beta chain. Based on its abundance in the sample, this clonotype is medium-sized (0.01 to 0.1%). No antigen is known for it. It has no much larger one-base neighbor in the sample; base qualities were not kept. The library relied on 5' RACE. TCRdb records Illumina HiSeq 2500 as the sequencer. A second PCR of about 6 to 11 cycles was performed with a sample-barcoded 5' primer and a J-beta primer mix. Each TCR beta cDNA molecule received a unique molecular identifier from a template-switch 5' adaptor carrying 12 random nucleotides. Each sample yielded at least 2.5 million CDR3-containing paired-end reads. First-strand cDNA was synthesized from all RNA with the Mint cDNA synthesis kit, primed by a TRBC-specific oligonucleotide. All cDNA was treated with uracil-DNA glycosylase and then went through a first 18-cycle PCR with the universal primers M1SS and BC2_uni_R. The authors' pipeline ran thus. Normalization of each sample was performed by random selection of 1 million high-quality reads, each carrying a distinct molecular identifier. Reads with shared molecular identifiers were discarded instead of being binned into consensus sequences. MiTCR, set to a Q25 quality threshold and the strictest error-elimination algorithm, was used for CDR3 identification, clonotype clustering and error correction. A nonparametric unseen species model with Euler transformation was used to estimate lower-bound total TCR beta diversity. TCRdb reworked the public reads: Q25 trimming with fastp, MiXCR clone assembly, productive beta chains retained. Identical CDR3 proteins give one entry, which carries the most common genes and DNA. The V and J calls and clone size come from TCRdb's table, not from the authors' own analysis. Recorded for this sample are 600,000 or so distinct CDR3 sequences; less than 60% of them occurred a single time. Around 24% of the sample lies in the top ten.

The sample comes from a study of blood T cells in healthy people across ages (dated by TCRdb to between 2014 and 2017). For the wider study: In model experiments, roughly one uniquely barcoded TCR beta cDNA molecule per two T cells was captured by template switching. The donors were divided into four age groups: young (average approximately 17 years), middle-aged (about 39), aged (approximately 62) and long-lived (roughly 82). Age-related changes in TCR beta repertoire diversity were measured in the study by deep sequencing normalized with unique cDNA molecular identifiers. Using the same blood draw, the study looked at two additional independent replicas of 1 million unique cDNA reads for two donors, one aged 18 to 30 and the other aged 80 or older. To avoid experimental bias, donors of different ages were distributed randomly across sequencing lanes. Results the study describes overall, beyond this receptor: The long-lived group showed more naive CD4+ T cells, fewer expanded clones and increased TCR diversity than the aged group, suggesting age selection. Observed TCR beta diversity correlated strongly with the percentage of naive T cells measured by flow cytometry. As age increased, observed TCR beta diversity per million T cells dropped in a roughly linear way, and a significant reduction was already evident by age approximately 40. Estimates of total diversity based on one million sequenced T cells were regarded as lower bounds and as underestimates. Since profiling was done on bulk unsorted PBMCs, naive and antigen-experienced compartments could not be conclusively compared. Because donor CMV infection status was unknown, age-related changes in expanded clonotypes were potentially confounded.

The donors were a few dozen Caucasian individuals from Russia, aged about 6 to 100 years, who were systemically healthy. Around 9.7 milliliters of peripheral blood were collected from each donor into EDTA-treated Vacutainer tubes. PBMCs were isolated by Ficoll-Paque density-gradient centrifugation, with at least 6.5 million obtained per sample. Total RNA was extracted from PBMCs with Trizol reagent, with at least 6 micrograms obtained per sample. For every donor, flow cytometry on a PBMC aliquot measured the percentage of naive CD45RAhigh/CD27high T cells. V gives up 7 bases and J gives up 0 bases, and the segment between their germline ends measures 13 bases. CDR1 and CDR2, per the germline V gene, are MNHEY and SVGAGI. Spanning cysteine to phenylalanine, the CDR3 consists of 16 amino acids. Of all the DNA, just the CDR3 is kept, 48 bases in frame from base 1.

This clonotype was obtained from a man older than 75 in good health. This chain joins TRBV6-5 to TRBJ2-6; there is no confident call for the D gene. Input material: blood. DNA sequence: TGTGCCAGCATGGGCCAAGTGAGCTCTGGGGCCAACGTCCTGACTTTC. Its amino acids are CASMGQVSSGANVLTF.